This TCR beta chain is drawn from a study of preoperative IRX-2 immunotherapy in early breast cancer. Sample treatment: preoperative locoregional IRX-2 cytokine immunotherapy. Patients received preoperative, locoregional IRX-2 cytokine immunotherapy in a phase Ib study. CDR1 MGHRA and CDR2 YSYEKL come from the germline V gene. The germline V and J ends were trimmed by 1 base and 1 base, with 13 bases remaining between them. The CDR3 has 16 amino acids. Method: immunoSEQ multiplex PCR; TCRdb's copy keeps in-frame clones and lacks some. The sample includes over 30,000 clones, around 92% of them seen just once.

This TCR was sampled from a human donor with breast cancer. Sequencing used tumor tissue, obtained after IRX-2 immunotherapy. The chain uses TRBV4-1 and TRBJ2-5; D perhaps matches TRBD2 (6 bases). DNA for the CDR3: TGCGCCAGCAGCCAAGCGGGGTTAGCGGCCCAAGAGACCCAGTACTTC. This codes for CASSQAGLAAQETQYF.